This T cell receptor beta chain was captured in a study of blood T cell repertoires in COVID-19. The V segment lost 6 bases and the J segment 0 bases; nucleotides outside the gene matches: 17. The germline V gene has CDR1 MGHDK and CDR2 SYGVNS. The CDR3 extends over 18 amino acids. Data came from immunoSEQ multiplex PCR; TCRdb stores just in-frame clones and leaves some out. This sample has approximately 40,000 clones, with about nine tenths found just once. The V and J genes are TRBV25-1 and TRBJ2-7; 7 bases match TRBD1. Sequences were obtained from peripheral blood. This TCR was recovered from a woman aged 80 or older in a cohort sampled during active or convalescent COVID-19. The CDR3, as DNA: TGTGCCAGCAGCCGGTCAGGACAGGTCCTAAGGGGCTCCTACGAGCAGTACTTC. It codes for CASSRSGQVLRGSYEQYF.